This TCR beta chain came from a study of T cells after yellow fever vaccination. Study observations and caveats: A weaker secondary response peaked on day 5, the primary on day 15. Most clones from primary vaccination were detected again post-booster (roughly 96% CD4, 88% CD8). Overlap between CD4 and CD8 compartments was detected for a small share of clonotypes.

This clonotype has more than one count but fewer than ten. What it recognizes is unknown. The authors made TCR cDNA by 5'RACE template switching, adding a universal primer site and UMIs. TCRdb recomputed calls from the 5' RACE reads with MiXCR, one row per CDR3 protein. The sample lists approximately 300,000 distinct CDR3 sequences, about 10% occurring once. Germline V gene data show CDR1 as MNHEY and CDR2 as SMNVEV (reference sequence). The V and J ends lost 10 bases and 7 bases, in that order; junction bases with no gene match: 11. This CDR3 is built from 14 residues. The sequences come from CD4+ T cells sorted from PBMCs, collected 45 days after the yellow fever booster vaccination. The TCR sequence derives from a man younger than 35 who received the YFV17D yellow fever vaccine. V is TRBV27 and J is TRBJ2-2, with 8 bases identical to TRBD1. CDR3 sequence reads: CATLLTGGRGELFF. In DNA, the CDR3 is TGTGCCACCCTGCTAACAGGGGGTCGCGGGGAGCTGTTTTTT.